This TCR beta chain was profiled in a study of sequential checkpoint blockade in melanoma. Overall study context: Randomization was 1:1 between first-line nivolumab→ipilimumab and ipilimumab→nivolumab. Maintenance nivolumab came after either treatment sequence.

Trimming stripped 4 bases from V and 4 bases from J, with 8 bases between. Germline V CDR1 and CDR2: MDHEN, SYDVKM. The CDR3 covers 12 residues. Treatment meaning: randomized to nivolumab then ipilimumab (arm A) or the reverse (arm B). DNA-damaging chemotherapy had not been given to any patient beforehand. From thawed PBMCs, live CD3+CD8+ cells negative for CD19 and CD56 were sorted. Only in-frame clones appear in the TCRdb table, and some are missing; sequencing was by immunoSEQ multiplex PCR. Of about 19,000 clones listed, roughly 66% are singletons. The sequence derives from a human donor with melanoma. The starting material was CD8+ T cells sorted from blood (inferred from file names), obtained from a patient given nivolumab and ipilimumab in sequence. V and J are TRBV28 and TRBJ2-7, with TRBD1 as a possible D gene (6 bases). The CDR3 coding sequence is TGTGCCAGCAGTTACAGGGAATACGAGCAGTACTTC. It specifies CASSYREYEQYF.